The 5 T cell receptor beta chains given below trace back to one sample, sequenced in a study of blood T cell repertoires in COVID-19. Measured with immunoSEQ multiplex PCR; TCRdb has only the in-frame clones, and not every one. The data contain 90,000 to 120,000 clones, approximately 88% of them singletons. Sequencing input: peripheral blood. The receptors shown here come from a man between 50 and 59 years old with active or convalescent COVID-19.

The rearrangement links TRBV11-3 to TRBJ1-1, with D possibly matching TRBD1 (5 bases). V shed 4 bases and J shed 0 bases, with 18 bases lying between them. The CDR3 is 17 residues long. Germline V gene lookup returns CDR1 SGHNT and CDR2 YENEEA. CDR3 amino acids: CASSSHSRGGMNTEAFF. CDR3 nucleotides: TGTGCCAGCAGCTCTCATAGTAGGGGTGGCATGAACACTGAAGCTTTCTTT.

This clone has only a few counts. The gene calls are TRBV6-6 and TRBJ1-3, with 9 bases matching TRBD1. Germline trimming cut 5 bases from V and 11 bases from J; bases unmatched to any gene: 4. CDR3 length: 12 amino acids. The V gene's germline CDR1 is MNHNY and CDR2 SVGAGI (reference sequence). This CDR3 reads CASSLGQGPIYF. CDR3 coding DNA: TGTGCCAGCAGTCTCGGACAGGGGCCCATATATTTT.

This clone was seen just once. V usage is TRBV28 and J usage is TRBJ1-2; 9 nucleotides line up with TRBD1. Looked up from germline, CDR1 is MDHEN and CDR2 is SYDVKM. Trimming at V came to 7 bases and at J to 5 bases, leaving 8 bases not matched to a gene. This CDR3 comprises 14 residues. CDR3 in DNA: TGTGCCAGCACCCTGGTCGGGACAGGGTATGGCTACACCTTC. It translates to CASTLVGTGYGYTF.

V is TRBV4-3 and J is TRBJ2-1, with TRBD2 matching 8 bases. The CDR3 consists of 16 residues. Germline CDR1 and CDR2: LGHNA and YSLEER. After removal of 3 bases from V and 2 bases from J, the junction contained 6 bases not matched to a gene. The CDR3 sequence: CASSHLWREAYNEQFF. The CDR3 DNA follows: TGCGCCAGCAGCCACCTCTGGCGGGAGGCCTACAATGAGCAGTTCTTC.

The chain is built from TRBV19 and TRBJ2-1; possibly TRBD2 for D (6 bases). V was shortened by 2 bases and J by 7 bases, with 15 bases between the two germline ends. CDR1 and CDR2 (germline): LNHDA, SQIVND (reference sequence). This CDR3 comprises 15 residues. As DNA, the CDR3 is TGTGCCAGTAGTATAAGTGCAGTGGAGGGTAATGAGCAGTTCTTC. Its translation: CASSISAVEGNEQFF. The variable domain in full, with the rest retrieved from reference TRBV19 and TRBJ2-1, is DGGITQSPKYLFRKEGQNVTLSCEQNLNHDAMYWYRQDPGQGLRLIYYSQIVNDFQKGDIAEGYSVSREKKESFPLTVTSAQKNPTAFYLCASSISAVEGNEQFFGPGTRLTVL.